This T cell receptor beta chain was obtained from a study of T-cell reconstitution after alpha-beta-depleted transplantation in children. Unique molecular identifiers were used to barcode this TCRbeta library. One entry per CDR3 protein, called by TCRdb with MiXCR from the PCR reads. The sample yields 670,000 or so distinct CDR3 sequences, around 13% seen once. Study-wide results and caveats: The origin of alpha-beta T cells about two months after transplant was reportedly several hundred expanded graft clones.

There are many counts of this clonotype. Its antigen is still unknown. The sample was PBMCs, taken before TCRalphabeta/CD19-depleted stem cell transplant. This sequence was found in a girl aged 2 to 9 with congenital amegakaryocytic thrombocytopenia, due to receive a stem cell transplant.

DNA of the CDR3: TGCGCCAGCAGCCAAGAAGGGCGGCACACCGGGGAGCTGTTTTTT. As protein: CASSQEGRHTGELFF. V gene TRBV4-1 combines with J gene TRBJ2-2; D is unclear. Trimming took 0 bases from V and 3 from J, leaving 8 bases between them. CDR1 is MGHRA, CDR2 YSYEKL, per germline. The CDR3 sequence is 15 residues long.